This T cell receptor (beta chain) comes out of a study of cytomegalovirus exposure and HLA in healthy donors. As for the study in general: Around 78 million unique TCR sequences came from HLA-typed donors in an early release. Study findings and constraints: It was reported that the classifier diagnosed cytomegalovirus status with high specificity and sensitivity in both the original and validation cohorts. Reports indicate that TCR beta sequences accurately predicted the HLA-A and HLA-B alleles of most subjects.

The PCR was carried out with 60 Vbeta primers and 13 Jbeta primers. Only in-frame clones appear in the TCRdb table, and some are missing; sequencing was by immunoSEQ multiplex PCR. Here the sample spans under 150,000 clones, about 78% being singletons. The CDR3 is 15 amino acids. Unmatched junction bases numbered 8, after V lost 3 bases and J lost 7 bases. Germline lookup yields CDR1 MNHNS and CDR2 SASEGT. About this clone: What it binds is not known.

The material sequenced was PBMCs. The chain is built from TRBV6-1 and TRBJ2-1; 8 positions agree with TRBD2. The receptor was isolated from a man aged 45-60 years in good health and CMV-seropositive. CDR3 amino acids: CASSEGPGGRNEQFF. In DNA form, the CDR3 reads TGTGCCAGCAGTGAGGGACCGGGAGGGAGGAATGAGCAGTTCTTC.